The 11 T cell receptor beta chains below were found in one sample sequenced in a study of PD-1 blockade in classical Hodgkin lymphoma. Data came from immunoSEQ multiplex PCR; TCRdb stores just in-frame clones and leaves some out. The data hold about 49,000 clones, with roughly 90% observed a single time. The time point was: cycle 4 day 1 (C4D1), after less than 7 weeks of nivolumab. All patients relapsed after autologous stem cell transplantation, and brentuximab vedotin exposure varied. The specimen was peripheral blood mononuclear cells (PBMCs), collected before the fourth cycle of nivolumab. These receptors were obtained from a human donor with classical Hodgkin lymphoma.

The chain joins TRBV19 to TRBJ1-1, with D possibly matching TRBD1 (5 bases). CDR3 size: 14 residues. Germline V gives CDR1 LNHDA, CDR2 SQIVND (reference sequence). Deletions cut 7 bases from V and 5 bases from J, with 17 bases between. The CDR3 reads CASNPPTGRTEAFF. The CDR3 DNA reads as TGTGCCAGTAATCCCCCAACGGGGCGGACTGAAGCTTTCTTT.

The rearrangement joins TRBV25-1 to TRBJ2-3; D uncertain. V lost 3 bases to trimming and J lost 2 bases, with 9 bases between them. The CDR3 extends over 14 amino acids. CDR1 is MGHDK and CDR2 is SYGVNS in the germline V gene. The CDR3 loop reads CASSDVHHTDTQYF. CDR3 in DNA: TGTGCCAGCAGTGATGTACACCACACAGATACGCAGTATTTT.

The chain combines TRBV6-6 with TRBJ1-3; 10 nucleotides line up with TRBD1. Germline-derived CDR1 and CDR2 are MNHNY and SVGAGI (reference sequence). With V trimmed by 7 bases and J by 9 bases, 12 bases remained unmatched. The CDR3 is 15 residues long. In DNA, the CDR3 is TGTGCCAGCATCCTCCCGGGACAGGGGTCTACCACCATATATTTT. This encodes CASILPGQGSTTIYF.

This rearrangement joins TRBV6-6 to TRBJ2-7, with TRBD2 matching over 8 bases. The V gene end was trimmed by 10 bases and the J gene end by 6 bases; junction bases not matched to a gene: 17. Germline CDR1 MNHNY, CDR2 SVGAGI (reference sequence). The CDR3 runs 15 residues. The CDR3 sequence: CATILGERENREQYF. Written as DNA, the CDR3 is TGTGCCACCATACTCGGTGAGCGGGAGAACCGCGAGCAGTACTTC.

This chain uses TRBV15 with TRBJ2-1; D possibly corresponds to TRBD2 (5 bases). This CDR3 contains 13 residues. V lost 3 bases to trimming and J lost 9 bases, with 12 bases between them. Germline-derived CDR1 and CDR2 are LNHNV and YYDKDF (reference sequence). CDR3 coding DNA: TGTGCCACCAGCAGGGAACTAGTGCTTGAGCAGTTCTTC. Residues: CATSRELVLEQFF. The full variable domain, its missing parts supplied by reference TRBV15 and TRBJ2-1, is DAMVIQNPRYQVTQFGKPVTLSCSQTLNHNVMYWYQQKSSQAPKLLFHYYDKDFNNEADTPDNFQSRRPNTSFCFLDIRSPGLGDTAMYLCATSRELVLEQFFGPGTRLTVL.

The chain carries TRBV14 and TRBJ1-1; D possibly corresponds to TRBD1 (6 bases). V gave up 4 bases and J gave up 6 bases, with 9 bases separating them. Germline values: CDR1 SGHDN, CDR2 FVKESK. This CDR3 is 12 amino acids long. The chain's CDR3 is CASSRGGAEAFF. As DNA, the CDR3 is TGTGCCAGCAGCCGAGGGGGGGCTGAAGCTTTCTTT. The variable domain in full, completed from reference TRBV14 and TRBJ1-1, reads EAGVTQFPSHSVIEKGQTVTLRCDPISGHDNLYWYRRVMGKEIKFLLHFVKESKQDESGMPNNRFLAERTGGTYSTLKVQPAELEDSGVYFCASSRGGAEAFFGQGTRLTVV.

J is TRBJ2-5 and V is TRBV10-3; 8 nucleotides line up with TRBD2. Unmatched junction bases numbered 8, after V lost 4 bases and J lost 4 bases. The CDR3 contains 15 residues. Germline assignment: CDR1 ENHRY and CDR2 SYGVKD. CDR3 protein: CAISGLAGYGETQYF. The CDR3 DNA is TGTGCCATCAGTGGTTTAGCGGGATACGGAGAGACCCAGTACTTC.

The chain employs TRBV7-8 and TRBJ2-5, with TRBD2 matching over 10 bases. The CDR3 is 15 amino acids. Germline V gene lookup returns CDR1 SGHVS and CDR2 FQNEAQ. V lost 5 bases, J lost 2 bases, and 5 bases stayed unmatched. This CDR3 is CASSGLGLAQETQYF. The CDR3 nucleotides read TGTGCCAGCAGCGGACTGGGACTAGCGCAAGAGACCCAGTACTTC.

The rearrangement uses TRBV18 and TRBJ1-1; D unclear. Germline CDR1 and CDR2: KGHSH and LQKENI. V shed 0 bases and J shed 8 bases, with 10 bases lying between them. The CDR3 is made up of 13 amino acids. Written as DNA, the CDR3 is TGTGCCAGCTCACCACCAGGGTACCGAGAAGCTTTCTTT. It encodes CASSPPGYREAFF.

Written as DNA, the CDR3 is TGTGCCAGCACCCCCCTCGGTCCGAGGACTAGCAGCGAGCAGTACTTC. Translated: CASTPLGPRTSSEQYF. The chain is built from TRBV6-9 and TRBJ2-7, with 8 bases identical to TRBD2. Germline CDR1 and CDR2: MNHGY and SVAAGI. The CDR3 runs 16 residues. V was clipped by 7 bases and J by 6 bases; unmatched bases: 17.

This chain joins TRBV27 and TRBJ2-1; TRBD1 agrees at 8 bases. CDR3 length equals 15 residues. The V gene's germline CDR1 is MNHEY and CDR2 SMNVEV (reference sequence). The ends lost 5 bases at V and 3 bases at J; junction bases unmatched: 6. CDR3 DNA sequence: TGTGCCAGCAGTATGCGACAGGGGATCTACAATGAGCAGTTCTTC. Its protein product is CASSMRQGIYNEQFF.